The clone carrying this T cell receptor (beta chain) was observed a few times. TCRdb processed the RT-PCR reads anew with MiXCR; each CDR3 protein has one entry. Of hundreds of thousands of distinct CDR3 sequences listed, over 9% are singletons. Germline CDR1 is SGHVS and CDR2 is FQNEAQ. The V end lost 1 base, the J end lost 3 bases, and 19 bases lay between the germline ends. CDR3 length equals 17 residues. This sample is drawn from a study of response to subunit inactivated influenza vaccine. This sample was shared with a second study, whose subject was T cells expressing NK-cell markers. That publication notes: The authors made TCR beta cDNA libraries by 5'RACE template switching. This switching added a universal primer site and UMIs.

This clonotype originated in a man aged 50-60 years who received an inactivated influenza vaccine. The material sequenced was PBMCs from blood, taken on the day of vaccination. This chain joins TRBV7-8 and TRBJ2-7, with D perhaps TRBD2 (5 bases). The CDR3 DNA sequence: TGTGCCAGCAGCTTAGAAGCGGACCTCCGGGTGATCTACGAGCAGTACTTC. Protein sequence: CASSLEADLRVIYEQYF.